This TCR beta chain stems from a study of PD-1 blockade in classical Hodgkin lymphoma. Only in-frame clones appear in the TCRdb table, and some are missing; sequencing was by immunoSEQ multiplex PCR. The sample carries approximately 27,000 clones, more than 65% recorded once. Notes on the study in general: CD4+ TCR diversity climbed significantly by C4D1, unlike CD8+ TCR diversity. Differences between repertoires have undefined causes, possibly disease activity or prior therapy. Relapsed/refractory patients reportedly had the lowest baseline TCR diversity, below newly diagnosed patients, who were below healthy donors.

In the case of this clone: Its matching antigen is unknown.

The CDR3 covers 17 residues. The V and J ends lost 1 base and 5 bases respectively, with 20 bases between them. Germline V gene data show CDR1 as SEHNR and CDR2 as FQNEAQ (reference sequence). Time point described: cycle 4 day 1 (C4D1), after 5 to 7 weeks of nivolumab. With no exception, relapse followed autologous stem cell transplantation in all patients, and brentuximab vedotin exposure varied. This chain links TRBV7-9 with TRBJ1-2, with a tentative D call TRBD1 (6 bases). Specimen: peripheral blood mononuclear cells (PBMCs), collected before the fourth cycle of nivolumab. This clonotype was obtained from a human donor with classical Hodgkin lymphoma. CDR3 amino acids: CASSLVPSAGVDYGYTF. In DNA form, the CDR3 reads TGTGCCAGCAGCTTAGTACCCTCGGCAGGGGTGGATTATGGCTACACCTTC.